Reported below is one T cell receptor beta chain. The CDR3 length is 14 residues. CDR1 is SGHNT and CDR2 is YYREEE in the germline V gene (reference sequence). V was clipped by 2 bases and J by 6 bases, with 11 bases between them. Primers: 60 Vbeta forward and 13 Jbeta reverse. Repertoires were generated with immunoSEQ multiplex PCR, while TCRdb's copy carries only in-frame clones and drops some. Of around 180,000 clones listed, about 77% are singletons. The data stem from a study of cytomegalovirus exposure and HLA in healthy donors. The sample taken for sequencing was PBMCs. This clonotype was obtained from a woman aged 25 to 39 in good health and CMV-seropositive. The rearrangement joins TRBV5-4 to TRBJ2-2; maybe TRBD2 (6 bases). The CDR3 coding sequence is TGTGCCAGCAGCTTCCCGGGAGCCGCCGGGGAGCTGTTTTTT. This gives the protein CASSFPGAAGELFF. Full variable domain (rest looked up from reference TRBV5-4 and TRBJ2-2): ETGVTQSPTHLIKTRGQQVTLRCSSQSGHNTVSWYQQALGQGPQFIFQYYREEENGRGNFPPRFSGLQFPNYSSELNVNALELDDSALYLCASSFPGAAGELFFGEGSRLTVL.